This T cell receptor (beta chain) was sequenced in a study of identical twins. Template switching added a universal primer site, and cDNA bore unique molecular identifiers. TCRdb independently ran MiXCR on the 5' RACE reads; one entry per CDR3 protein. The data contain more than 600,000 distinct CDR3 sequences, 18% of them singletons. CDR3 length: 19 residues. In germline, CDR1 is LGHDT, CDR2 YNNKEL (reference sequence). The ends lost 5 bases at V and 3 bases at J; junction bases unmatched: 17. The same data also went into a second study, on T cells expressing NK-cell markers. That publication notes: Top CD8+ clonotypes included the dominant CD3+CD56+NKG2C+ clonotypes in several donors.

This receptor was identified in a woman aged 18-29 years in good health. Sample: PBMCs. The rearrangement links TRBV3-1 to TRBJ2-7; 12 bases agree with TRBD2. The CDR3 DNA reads TGTGCCAGCAGCTCCAGAACGAGGCTAGCGGGAGGGCCTGGCTACGAGCAGTACTTC. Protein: CASSSRTRLAGGPGYEQYF.